Following are 31 T cell receptor beta chains from one sample sequenced in a study of cytotoxic CD8 clonotypes in ibrutinib-treated CLL. Some clones are missing from TCRdb's copy, which holds only in-frame ones; the method was immunoSEQ multiplex PCR. The sample consists of 150,000 to 250,000 clones, around 70% of them appearing once. Here the sequenced sample was PBMCs, taken after 24 months of ibrutinib treatment. The source of these receptors is a human donor with chronic lymphocytic leukemia.

J is TRBJ1-5 and V is TRBV7-2; D unresolved. CDR3 length equals 17 residues. Germline V gene sequence: CDR1 SGHTA, CDR2 FQGNSA. V lost 5 bases and J lost 0, with 17 bases in between. CDR3 loop: CASSPRLSYSSNQPQHF. CDR3 DNA sequence: TGTGCCAGCAGCCCCCGTTTGAGTTATTCTAGCAATCAGCCCCAGCATTTT.

The CDR3 region is CASSWQGGFQETQYF. The CDR3 DNA follows: TGTGCCAGTAGTTGGCAGGGGGGGTTCCAAGAGACCCAGTACTTC. This rearrangement joins TRBV19 to TRBJ2-5; D possibly uses TRBD1 or TRBD2 (7 bases each). This CDR3 region has 15 residues. Germline values: CDR1 LNHDA, CDR2 SQIVND (reference sequence). Trimming pared 5 bases from V and 1 base from J, leaving 14 bases between.

The chain employs TRBV4-3 and TRBJ2-7, with unresolved D. Trimming removed 0 bases at V and 3 bases at J, with 9 bases between. The CDR3 loop spans 14 amino acids. Germline CDR1 and CDR2: LGHNA and YSLEER. Here the CDR3 DNA reads TGCGCCAGCAGCCAAGATGGTAATATCTACGAGCAGTACTTC. Translated, it gives CASSQDGNIYEQYF.

This clone was recorded once. The chain combines TRBV4-3 with TRBJ2-7; the D gene is possibly TRBD1 (5 bases). Germline lookup yields CDR1 LGHNA and CDR2 YSLEER. V shed 1 base and J shed 2 bases, with 9 bases lying between them. The length of the CDR3 is 14 residues. As DNA, the CDR3 is TGCGCCAGCAGCCAAGGGGGCCAGACCTACGAGCAGTACTTC. It codes for CASSQGGQTYEQYF.

The chain carries TRBV5-4 and TRBJ2-7, with D possibly being TRBD2 (5 bases). The V gene's germline CDR1 is SGHNT and CDR2 YYREEE (reference sequence). V dropped 0 bases and J dropped 2 bases, with 12 bases sitting between them. CDR3 length: 15 amino acids. In nucleotides, the CDR3 is TGTGCCAGCAGCTTGGGGGTGGGAGCCGCCTACGAGCAGTACTTC. Translated: CASSLGVGAAYEQYF.

The gene calls are TRBV19 and TRBJ2-1; D is perhaps TRBD1 (5 bases). Germline lookup yields CDR1 LNHDA and CDR2 SQIVND (reference sequence). Trimming shortened V by 7 bases and J by 7 bases, and 17 bases separated the two germline ends. The CDR3 has 14 amino acids. The CDR3 nucleotides read TGTGCCAGTACCGCGAGACAGCTAGGTAATGAGCAGTTCTTC. It is translated as CASTARQLGNEQFF.

The chain links TRBV4-3 to TRBJ2-3; D remains unclear. The CDR3 runs to 15 residues. Deletions cut 1 base from V and 4 bases from J, with 12 bases between. Germline loops: CDR1 LGHNA, CDR2 YSLEER. CDR3 loop: CASSQAGPGPDTQYF. DNA for the CDR3: TGCGCCAGCAGCCAAGCAGGACCAGGCCCAGATACGCAGTATTTT.

There are a few counts of this clone. The J gene is TRBJ1-2, the V gene TRBV5-1; D gene ambiguous. CDR3 length: 13 residues. V lost 1 base, J lost 2 bases, and 6 bases lay in between. Germline V CDR1 and CDR2: SGHRS, YFSETQ. The CDR3 sequence: CASSLIGNYGYTF. In nucleotides, the CDR3 is TGCGCCAGCAGCTTGATCGGAAACTATGGCTACACCTTC.

This chain connects TRBV5-6 to TRBJ2-7; 9 bases fit TRBD2. This CDR3 region has 14 residues. The ends lost 2 bases at V and 4 bases at J; junction bases unmatched: 4. Germline lookup yields CDR1 SGHDT and CDR2 YYEEEE. CDR3 nucleotides: TGTGCCAGCAGCTTTGGGGCGGGAGGGTACGAGCAGTACTTC. Its protein product is CASSFGAGGYEQYF.

The chain uses TRBV5-8 and TRBJ2-1; 8 positions match TRBD2. Germline loops: CDR1 SGHTS, CDR2 YDEGEE. The CDR3 extends over 13 amino acids. CDR3 sequence: CGLQTSAPQRQFF. In nucleotides, the CDR3 is TGTGGACTACAGACTAGCGCTCCGCAGAGGCAGTTCTTC. The variable domain in full, with the rest retrieved from reference TRBV5-8 and TRBJ2-1, is EAGVTQSPTHLIKTRGQQATLRCSPISGHTSVYWYQQALGLGLQFLLWYDEGEERNRGNFPPRFSGRQFPNYSSELNVNALELEDSALYLCGLQTSAPQRQFFGPGTRLTVL.

Comment on this clone: Other nucleotide sequences from this sample produce the same CDR3. This chain uses TRBV9 with TRBJ1-1; no firm D call. This CDR3 contains 14 residues. Trimming pared 0 bases from V and 1 base from J, leaving 7 bases between. CDR1 SGDLS and CDR2 YYNGEE come from the germline V gene. The DNA of the CDR3 is TGTGCCAGCAGCGTAGGCAGAGGGAACACTGAAGCTTTCTTT. It translates to CASSVGRGNTEAFF. Combining the CDR3 with reference TRBV9 and TRBJ1-1 gives the whole variable domain DSGVTQTPKHLITATGQRVTLRCSPRSGDLSVYWYQQSLDQGLQFLIQYYNGEERAKGNILERFSAQQFPDLHSELNLSSLELGDSALYFCASSVGRGNTEAFFGQGTRLTVV.

The V gene is TRBV19, the J gene TRBJ2-2; TRBD1 matches at 9 bases. CDR1 and CDR2 from the germline V gene are LNHDA and SQIVND (reference sequence). This CDR3 has 19 residues. J gave up 6 bases and V 6 bases, and 20 bases lay outside the gene matches. CDR3 in amino acids: CASSPRLAHWTGVSGELFF. The CDR3 nucleotides read TGTGCCAGTAGCCCTCGCCTCGCCCACTGGACAGGGGTCTCCGGGGAGCTGTTTTTT. The whole variable domain, filled in from reference TRBV19 and TRBJ2-2, reads DGGITQSPKYLFRKEGQNVTLSCEQNLNHDAMYWYRQDPGQGLRLIYYSQIVNDFQKGDIAEGYSVSREKKESFPLTVTSAQKNPTAFYLCASSPRLAHWTGVSGELFFGEGSRLTVL.

V is TRBV7-9 and J is TRBJ1-3; the D is unclear. Germline V CDR1 and CDR2: SEHNR, FQNEAQ (reference sequence). V was trimmed by 6 bases and J by 0 bases, leaving 15 bases between them. The CDR3 has 16 residues. The CDR3 nucleotides are TGTGCCAGCAGACCCGTTATTGGAGCCTCTGGAAACACCATATATTTT. Amino acids: CASRPVIGASGNTIYF.

The J gene is TRBJ2-1, the V gene TRBV4-3; no definite D call. Germline V CDR1 and CDR2: LGHNA, YSLEER. The CDR3 length is 15 residues. V was clipped by 4 bases and J by 6 bases, with 16 bases between them. CDR3 nucleotide sequence: TGCGCCAGCAGCCCTGCTAGGCCTTGGGGCAATGAGCAGTTCTTC. Translation gives CASSPARPWGNEQFF.

This clone was counted only a few times. The chain links TRBV25-1 to TRBJ1-1; TRBD1 aligns across 7 bases. The CDR3 has 13 residues. J was trimmed by 1 base and V by 6 bases; bases with no gene match: 2. Per germline, CDR1 MGHDK and CDR2 SYGVNS. The CDR3 coding sequence is TGTGCCAGCAGGGGACAGTCGAACACTGAAGCTTTCTTT. Encoded protein: CASRGQSNTEAFF.

V gene TRBV4-3 combines with J gene TRBJ2-7; perhaps TRBD1 as D (5 bases). The CDR3 is 15 amino acids. The ends were cut back, 4 bases at V and 7 bases at J, with 20 bases in the middle. CDR1 and CDR2 (germline): LGHNA, YSLEER. DNA of the CDR3: TGCGCCAGCAGCCTTTCATACGGACACTCCAGGGAGCAGTACTTC. As protein: CASSLSYGHSREQYF.

The rearrangement uses TRBV5-8 and TRBJ2-7; no definite D call. V was pared by 10 bases and J by 6 bases, with 17 bases between. CDR3 size: 12 residues. From germline, CDR1 is SGHTS and CDR2 YDEGEE. The CDR3 sequence is CASHGYHGEQYF. The CDR3 DNA follows: TGTGCCTCCCACGGCTACCACGGCGAGCAGTACTTC. The full variable domain, with the rest looked up from reference TRBV5-8 and TRBJ2-7, is EAGVTQSPTHLIKTRGQQATLRCSPISGHTSVYWYQQALGLGLQFLLWYDEGEERNRGNFPPRFSGRQFPNYSSELNVNALELEDSALYLCASHGYHGEQYFGPGTRLTVT.

V usage is TRBV10-3 and J usage is TRBJ1-1; maybe TRBD1 (5 bases). Trimming left V 2 bases short and J 5 bases short, with 9 bases between. Germline CDR1 ENHRY, CDR2 SYGVKD. The CDR3 length is 13 residues. DNA of the CDR3: TGTGCCATCAGTGAGGCCGAGGGGACTGAAGCTTTCTTT. Protein product: CAISEAEGTEAFF.

In regard to this clone: The sample carries other DNA sequences with the same CDR3. The V and J genes are TRBV30 and TRBJ2-5, with no clear D. Trimming left V 0 bases short and J 5 bases short, with 7 bases between. The germline V gene has CDR1 GTSNPN and CDR2 SVGIG (reference sequence). This CDR3 is 12 amino acids long. The CDR3 DNA is TGTGCCTGGAGTGTACTAAGGGAGACCCAGTACTTC. Amino acids: CAWSVLRETQYF.

The rearrangement joins TRBV30 to TRBJ2-1; 11 nucleotides agree with TRBD1. There are 15 residues in the CDR3. Germline CDR1 and CDR2: GTSNPN and SVGIG (reference sequence). Trimming at V came to 5 bases and at J to 6 bases, leaving 9 bases not matched to a gene. CDR3 region: CAWDPGQGDINEQFF. The CDR3 DNA is TGTGCCTGGGACCCGGGACAGGGGGACATCAATGAGCAGTTCTTC.

J is TRBJ1-1 and V is TRBV19; no firm D call. The V end lost 6 bases, the J end lost 1 base, and 12 bases lay between the germline ends. This CDR3 region has 14 residues. Germline values: CDR1 LNHDA, CDR2 SQIVND (reference sequence). The DNA of the CDR3 is TGTGCCAGTAGATTTGGCACCACGAACACTGAAGCTTTCTTT. Translated: CASRFGTTNTEAFF.

This clone occurred a few times. The chain joins TRBV19 to TRBJ1-2; 11 nucleotides match TRBD1. The CDR3 totals 15 residues. V was pared by 5 bases and J by 3 bases, with 5 bases of the junction left unmatched. Germline V lookup: CDR1 LNHDA, CDR2 SQIVND (reference sequence). Here the CDR3 reads CASSARDRGDYGYTF. The CDR3 bases are TGTGCCAGTAGTGCCCGGGACAGGGGGGACTATGGCTACACCTTC.

A remark on this clone: Other DNA sequences in the same sample also yield this CDR3. The genes are TRBV27 and TRBJ2-3; 7 nucleotides match TRBD2. Germline trimming cut 2 bases from V and 2 bases from J; bases unmatched to any gene: 1. The germline CDR1 and CDR2 sequences are MNHEY and SMNVEV (reference sequence). This CDR3 spans 14 amino acids. The CDR3 here is CASSLSGNTDTQYF. As DNA, the CDR3 is TGTGCCAGCAGTTTAAGCGGGAACACAGATACGCAGTATTTT.

V usage is TRBV5-6 and J usage is TRBJ1-1; no definite D call. V gave up 0 bases and J gave up 0 bases, with 6 bases separating them. The CDR3 loop spans 14 amino acids. Germline CDR1 and CDR2: SGHDT and YYEEEE. The CDR3 protein is CASSLDTLNTEAFF. The DNA for the CDR3 is TGTGCCAGCAGCTTGGACACATTGAACACTGAAGCTTTCTTT.

This clone was detected only a few times. V is TRBV6-1 and J is TRBJ2-5; 8 positions match TRBD2. With 6 bases clipped from V and 5 bases from J, the junction kept 5 bases outside the gene matches. Per germline, CDR1 MNHNS and CDR2 SASEGT. The CDR3 totals 13 residues. The CDR3 DNA sequence: TGTGCCAGCAGGCGGGGGGAAGGGGAGACCCAGTACTTC. Translating it yields CASRRGEGETQYF.

This clone was observed a handful of times. The chain employs TRBV9 and TRBJ1-2, with D unclear. Germline V gives CDR1 SGDLS, CDR2 YYNGEE. Deletions cut 0 bases from V and 6 bases from J, with 12 bases between. The CDR3 length is 14 residues. DNA for the CDR3: TGTGCCAGCAGCGTAGGAGGTTTTGGAGATGGCTACACCTTC. Protein product: CASSVGGFGDGYTF.

In its sample, this clone was seen once. The chain is built from TRBV5-6 and TRBJ1-1; D is uncertain. V lost 4 bases and J 4 bases, leaving 11 bases between the germline ends. The CDR3 length is 13 residues. Germline V gene lookup returns CDR1 SGHDT and CDR2 YYEEEE. DNA of the CDR3: TGTGCCAGCAGCCAGGACCGCCTCACTGAAGCTTTCTTT. This gives the protein CASSQDRLTEAFF.

The V gene is TRBV29-1, the J gene TRBJ2-5; D unresolved. CDR1 and CDR2 from the germline V gene are SQVTM and ANQGSEA. Trimming stripped 7 bases from V and 2 bases from J, with 8 bases between. This CDR3 has 11 amino acids. The CDR3 sequence: CSASRQETQYF. The CDR3, as DNA: TGCAGCGCCAGCCGTCAAGAGACCCAGTACTTC.

The chain combines TRBV5-6 with TRBJ2-1; 13 nucleotides line up with TRBD2. The V gene's germline CDR1 is SGHDT and CDR2 YYEEEE. This CDR3 spans 18 amino acids. Trimming removed 9 bases from V and 0 bases from J; junction bases left unmatched: 12. In DNA, the CDR3 is TGTGCCAACGGGACTAGCGGGACTAAGACTTTCTCCTACAATGAGCAGTTCTTC. This gives the protein CANGTSGTKTFSYNEQFF. Based on the CDR3 plus reference TRBV5-6 and TRBJ2-1, the full variable domain is DAGVTQSPTHLIKTRGQQVTLRCSPKSGHDTVSWYQQALGQGPQFIFQYYEEEERQRGNFPDRFSGHQFPNYSSELNVNALLLGDSALYLCANGTSGTKTFSYNEQFFGPGTRLTVL.

The V call is TRBV27, the J call TRBJ2-5; the match to TRBD2 covers 8 bases. Germline assignment: CDR1 MNHEY and CDR2 SMNVEV (reference sequence). Germline trimming cut 7 bases from V and 4 bases from J; bases unmatched to any gene: 8. The CDR3 runs to 14 residues. CDR3 region: CASTSGREGETQYF. The CDR3 DNA reads as TGTGCCAGCACCTCTGGTCGGGAGGGAGAGACCCAGTACTTC.

The rearrangement links TRBV5-1 to TRBJ2-7, with TRBD2 as a possible D gene (6 bases). Trimming removed 4 bases at V and 3 bases at J, with 8 bases between. Germline V gene data show CDR1 as SGHRS and CDR2 as YFSETQ. The CDR3 consists of 12 residues. CDR3 DNA sequence: TGCGCCAGCAGCCGGGGGAGCTACGAGCAGTACTTC. Protein product: CASSRGSYEQYF. Complete variable domain (other parts from reference TRBV5-1 and TRBJ2-7): KAGVTQTPRYLIKTRGQQVTLSCSPISGHRSVSWYQQTPGQGLQFLFEYFSETQRNKGNFPGRFSGRQFSNSRSEMNVSTLELGDSALYLCASSRGSYEQYFGPGTRLTVT.